The 17 T cell receptor beta chains listed next were all sequenced from one sample in a study of cytomegalovirus exposure and HLA in healthy donors. 60 Vbeta and 13 Jbeta primers were used in PCR. Sequenced by immunoSEQ multiplex PCR; TCRdb stores in-frame clones only, minus some. The table lists around 100,000 clones, almost 70% of them singletons. The sequencing sample was made of PBMCs. The receptors originated from a man aged 30 to 45 in good health and CMV-seropositive.

This sequence joins TRBV5-1 and TRBJ1-4, with D possibly being TRBD1 (6 bases). V lost 0 bases and J 4 bases, leaving 16 bases between the germline ends. CDR1 and CDR2 from the germline V gene are SGHRS and YFSETQ. This CDR3 is built from 17 residues. In nucleotides, the CDR3 is TGCGCCAGCAGCTTGGAGGGCAGGGGCAGGTTTAATGAAAAACTGTTTTTT. Protein: CASSLEGRGRFNEKLFF.

The J gene is TRBJ2-5, the V gene TRBV4-1; the match to TRBD2 covers 8 bases. The V gene end was trimmed by 3 bases and the J gene end by 3 bases; junction bases not matched to a gene: 12. There are 17 residues in the CDR3. Germline V gene data show CDR1 as MGHRA and CDR2 as YSYEKL. The CDR3 DNA reads as TGCGCCAGCAGCCACACTCCCGGTAGCGGGATCGAAGAGACCCAGTACTTC. Its translation: CASSHTPGSGIEETQYF.

The V call is TRBV19, the J call TRBJ1-3; maybe TRBD1 (5 bases). Germline CDR1 reads LNHDA; CDR2 reads SQIVND (reference sequence). The CDR3 sequence is 14 residues long. Trimming removed 5 bases from V and 3 bases from J, with 11 bases in between. This CDR3 reads CASSVRGGGNTIYF. CDR3 nucleotide sequence: TGTGCCAGTAGTGTGAGGGGAGGTGGAAACACCATATATTTT.

The CDR3: CASSQEDGQGDKAFF. In DNA form, the CDR3 reads TGCGCCAGCAGCCAGGAGGACGGACAGGGCGACAAAGCTTTCTTT. The chain is built from TRBV4-3 and TRBJ1-1, with TRBD1 identical over 8 bases. This CDR3 is 15 amino acids long. V lost 3 bases, J lost 9 bases, and 12 bases stayed unmatched. Germline values: CDR1 LGHNA, CDR2 YSLEER.

The chain recombines TRBV19 with TRBJ2-2, with 9 bases aligning to TRBD1. CDR1 is LNHDA and CDR2 is SQIVND in the germline V gene (reference sequence). The CDR3 sequence is 16 residues long. J gave up 9 bases and V 3 bases, and 11 bases lay outside the gene matches. CDR3 in amino acids: CASSIRTGGLFRELFF. In DNA form, the CDR3 reads TGTGCCAGTAGTATTCGCACAGGGGGCTTGTTCAGGGAGCTGTTTTTT.

The chain has TRBV28 and TRBJ2-2; 11 bases fit TRBD2. Looked up from germline, CDR1 is MDHEN and CDR2 is SYDVKM. V was clipped by 5 bases and J by 5 bases; unmatched bases: 10. The CDR3 sequence is 17 residues long. The CDR3 spells CASSALSGRAGTGELFF. CDR3 in DNA: TGTGCCAGCAGTGCCCTTAGCGGGAGGGCCGGTACCGGGGAGCTGTTTTTT.

This sequence joins TRBV30 and TRBJ2-1; 7 bases map to TRBD1. The V gene's germline CDR1 is GTSNPN and CDR2 SVGIG (reference sequence). V shed 4 bases, J shed 9 bases, and the junction held 6 bases outside the gene matches. The CDR3 is made up of 12 amino acids. Written as DNA, the CDR3 is TGTGCCTGGACCGGGACAGTGGTTGAGCAGTTCTTC. It codes for CAWTGTVVEQFF. The full variable domain, in which reference TRBV30 and TRBJ2-1 provide the parts outside the CDR3, is SQTIHQWPATLVQPVGSPLSLECTVEGTSNPNLYWYRQAAGRGLQLLFYSVGIGQISSEVPQNLSASRPQDRQFILSSKKLLLSDSGFYLCAWTGTVVEQFFGPGTRLTVL.

The rearrangement joins TRBV4-1 to TRBJ2-1, with D uncertain. Per the germline V gene, CDR1 is MGHRA and CDR2 is YSYEKL. The germline V and J ends were trimmed by 1 base and 4 bases, with 5 bases remaining between them. The CDR3 has 13 amino acids. The CDR3, as DNA: TGCGCCAGCAGCCAAGTCCTATACAATGAGCAGTTCTTC. It translates to CASSQVLYNEQFF.

This sequence joins TRBV5-8 and TRBJ1-3, with no clear D. The CDR3 sequence is 17 residues long. Germline CDR1 SGHTS, CDR2 YDEGEE. The V and J ends lost 3 bases and 0 bases respectively, with 16 bases between them. The chain's CDR3 is CASSSGRTTSSGNTIYF. CDR3 DNA: TGTGCCAGCAGCTCTGGACGGACTACCAGCTCTGGAAACACCATATATTTT. Full variable domain (rest looked up from reference TRBV5-8 and TRBJ1-3): EAGVTQSPTHLIKTRGQQATLRCSPISGHTSVYWYQQALGLGLQFLLWYDEGEERNRGNFPPRFSGRQFPNYSSELNVNALELEDSALYLCASSSGRTTSSGNTIYFGEGSWLTVV.

This chain links TRBV19 with TRBJ1-2; 9 bases are a match to TRBD1. V gave up 0 bases and J gave up 5 bases; unmatched junction bases: 4. The CDR3 contains 15 residues. Germline values: CDR1 LNHDA, CDR2 SQIVND (reference sequence). CDR3 coding DNA: TGTGCCAGTAGTATAGACCGGGACAGGGTATATGGCTACACCTTC. It yields the protein CASSIDRDRVYGYTF.

The chain joins TRBV7-3 to TRBJ1-2, with 10 bases matching TRBD1. CDR3 length: 15 residues. Per germline, CDR1 SGHTA and CDR2 FQGTGA. Unmatched junction bases numbered 7, after V lost 5 bases and J lost 4 bases. The CDR3 reads CASSPDRGPGYGYTF. CDR3 nucleotides: TGTGCCAGCAGCCCAGACAGGGGGCCGGGCTATGGCTACACCTTC. The full variable domain, with the rest looked up from reference TRBV7-3 and TRBJ1-2, is GAGVSQTPSNKVTEKGKYVELRCDPISGHTALYWYRQSLGQGPEFLIYFQGTGAADDSGLPNDRFFAVRPEGSVSTLKIQRTERGDSAVYLCASSPDRGPGYGYTFGSGTRLTVV.

The chain couples TRBV13 to TRBJ1-2, with 9 bases that match TRBD1. Losses at the gene ends were 4 bases for V and 4 bases for J; bases not matched to a gene: 7. This CDR3 contains 15 residues. Looked up from germline, CDR1 is PRHDT and CDR2 is FYEKMQ (reference sequence). The CDR3 sequence: CASSSGTGFSYGYTF. Here the CDR3 DNA reads TGTGCCAGCAGCTCAGGGACAGGGTTTAGCTATGGCTACACCTTC. Variable domain in full (rest from reference TRBV13 and TRBJ1-2): AAGVIQSPRHLIKEKRETATLKCYPIPRHDTVYWYQQGPGQDPQFLISFYEKMQSDKGSIPDRFSAQQFSDYHSELNMSSLELGDSALYFCASSSGTGFSYGYTFGSGTRLTVV.

This clone has more than one count but fewer than ten. In nucleotides, the CDR3 is TGTGCCAGCAGCTTGGCGACTAGCGGGATGAATTGGGAGGAGACCCAGTACTTC. Amino acid sequence: CASSLATSGMNWEETQYF. V usage is TRBV5-6 and J usage is TRBJ2-5; 11 bases fit TRBD2. CDR3 length: 18 amino acids. Germline CDR1 reads SGHDT; CDR2 reads YYEEEE. V trimming: 0 bases; J trimming: 5 bases; junction bases outside the gene matches: 12.

This chain links TRBV7-8 with TRBJ2-6; 7 bases align to TRBD1. Germline lookup yields CDR1 SGHVS and CDR2 FQNEAQ. The J segment lost 0 bases and the V segment lost 3 bases, leaving 8 bases of the junction unmatched. This CDR3 is built from 18 residues. For the CDR3, the DNA is TGTGCCAGCAGCTTGGGACAGAACTTCCTCTCTGGGGCCAACGTCCTGACTTTC. Protein: CASSLGQNFLSGANVLTF.

The chain joins TRBV2 to TRBJ2-5; 9 nucleotides agree with TRBD1. This CDR3 spans 13 amino acids. Germline V CDR1 and CDR2: SNHLY, FYNNEI. J was trimmed by 4 bases and V by 11 bases; bases with no gene match: 8. The CDR3 loop reads CAGTGTFAETQYF. The CDR3 nucleotides read TGTGCCGGGACAGGGACTTTCGCAGAGACCCAGTACTTC.

The V gene is TRBV7-2, the J gene TRBJ1-4, with TRBD1 identical over 7 bases. Germline V gives CDR1 SGHTA, CDR2 FQGNSA. The CDR3 loop spans 12 amino acids. CDR3 coding DNA: TGTGGCATCGGGGACAGAGGTGAAAAACTGTTTTTT. It yields the protein CGIGDRGEKLFF.

The chain carries TRBV2 and TRBJ1-1; a weak D match, TRBD1 (6 bases). Germline V gene data show CDR1 as SNHLY and CDR2 as FYNNEI. Deletions cut 7 bases from V and 5 bases from J, with 14 bases between. The CDR3 has 13 residues. CDR3: CASIKQGRTEAFF. Here the CDR3 DNA reads TGTGCCAGCATTAAACAGGGAAGGACTGAAGCTTTCTTT.